This TCR beta chain appears in the sequencing data of a study of T cells in Graves' hyperthyroidism and ophthalmopathy. V lost 0 bases, J lost 10 bases, and 16 bases lay in between. The V gene's germline CDR1 is LGHNA and CDR2 YSLEER. This CDR3 contains 16 residues. Study-wide points: The majority of expanded thyroid clonotypes above 0.001 also appeared in blood. A model using 13 V-J features told ophthalmopathy apart from stable hyperthyroidism.

This clonotype was counted a single time. Its target is not known. The source material, RNA transcripts, was used to amplify TCR beta CDR3 regions. The primer set for the first-round RT-PCR of the TCR CDR3 was HTBI. A single record per CDR3 protein comes from TCRdb applying MiXCR to the multiplex PCR reads. The data show about 570,000 distinct CDR3 sequences, about half seen once. The sequenced sample was peripheral blood or thyroid tissue (not recorded which). The chain carries TRBV4-3 and TRBJ1-6; D may be TRBD1 (5 bases). This TCR was sampled from an adult woman with Graves' disease, either hyperthyroidism or ophthalmopathy (not recorded which). DNA for the CDR3: TGCGCCAGCAGCCAAGATCCGACAGTTCCGCAATCACCCCTCCACTTT. Protein product: CASSQDPTVPQSPLHF.